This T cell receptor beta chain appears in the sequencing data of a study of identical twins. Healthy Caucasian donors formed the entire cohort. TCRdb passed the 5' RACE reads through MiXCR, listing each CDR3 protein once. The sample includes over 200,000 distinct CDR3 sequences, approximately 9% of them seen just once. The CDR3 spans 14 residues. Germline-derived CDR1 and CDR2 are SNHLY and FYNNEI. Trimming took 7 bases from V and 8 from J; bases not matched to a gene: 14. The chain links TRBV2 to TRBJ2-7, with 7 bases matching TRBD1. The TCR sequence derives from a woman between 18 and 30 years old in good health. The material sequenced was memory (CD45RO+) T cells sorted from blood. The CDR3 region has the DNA TGTGCCAGCATCTACAGGGGAAGGGGAAATCAGCAGTACTTC. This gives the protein CASIYRGRGNQQYF.